Listed below are T cell receptor beta chains from one sample, sequenced in a study of cytomegalovirus exposure and HLA in healthy donors. The table came from immunoSEQ multiplex PCR; TCRdb's copy has only in-frame clones and leaves some out. This repertoire shows roughly 100,000 clones, roughly three quarters found once; its top ten account for roughly 3.2%. The sequenced sample was PBMCs. These receptors originate from a man aged 30 to 45 in good health and CMV-seronegative. Each CDR3 is given with its conserved first and last residue. The D gene is left open where the match is weak. Size tells how often a clone was seen (once, few, many) or the class of an expanded clone, and some rows leave it out.

clone size	D gene	V gene	J gene	CDR3 DNA	CDR3 protein
few	-	TRBV5-6	TRBJ1-1	TGTGCCAGCAGCTTGCTAGGTACCCCGAACACTGAAGCTTTCTTT	CASSLLGTPNTEAFF
-	-	TRBV7-8	TRBJ2-6	TGTGCCAGCAGCTTAAGCACAGGGTACAGCTCTGGGGCCAACGTCCTGACTTTC	CASSLSTGYSSGANVLTF
few	-	TRBV27	TRBJ2-7	TGTGCCAGCAGTCTACTCCGGGACAACCCCTACGAGCAGTACTTC	CASSLLRDNPYEQYF
-	-	TRBV28	TRBJ1-2	TGTGCCAGCAGTCCCAGCCCGACACCGCGAAGTGGCTACACCTTC	CASSPSPTPRSGYTF
once	-	TRBV15	TRBJ2-1	TGTGCCACGACGGTTGTGCCGCGAGGTGGAAATGAGCAGTTCTTC	CATTVVPRGGNEQFF
few	TRBD2	TRBV7-2	TRBJ2-7	TGTGCCAGCAGCTTAGGGGTAGCGGGAGGTCCGTGGGGCGAGCAGTACTTC	CASSLGVAGGPWGEQYF
once	TRBD2	TRBV28	TRBJ2-3	TGTGCTAGCAGTTCCAAGGCGGGAGCTCGAACTAGCACAGATACGCAGTATTTT	CASSSKAGARTSTDTQYF
-	TRBD2	TRBV6-5	TRBJ2-2	TGTGCCAGCAGTTACGGGGCGGGAGGGAACACCGGGGAGCTGTTTTTT	CASSYGAGGNTGELFF
-	-	TRBV30	TRBJ2-7	TGTGCCTGGAGTTATTCTAGGTTCGGCGAGCAGTACTTC	CAWSYSRFGEQYF
-	-	TRBV5-4	TRBJ1-5	TGTGCCAGCAGCTTGGACAGGGCCGCTCAGCCCCAGCATTTT	CASSLDRAAQPQHF
-	TRBD1	TRBV27	TRBJ1-1	TGTGCCAGCAAACCCCTACGTCGACAGGGGATCAACACTGAAGCTTTCTTT	CASKPLRRQGINTEAFF
few	-	TRBV9	TRBJ2-7	TGTGCCAGCAGCGCGACCGGGGGAGGCTCCTACGAGCAGTACTTC	CASSATGGGSYEQYF
-	TRBD1	TRBV5-4	TRBJ2-7	TGTGCCAGCAGCCGTGGGGACAGCACCTACGAGCAGTACTTC	CASSRGDSTYEQYF
-	-	TRBV2	TRBJ1-1	TGTGCCACCCGAGACGGGGGGAACACTGAAGCTTTCTTT	CATRDGGNTEAFF
-	TRBD1	TRBV7-9	TRBJ1-1	TGTGCCAGCAGCTCACAGGGGATTCGGACTGAAGCTTTCTTT	CASSSQGIRTEAFF
-	-	TRBV18	TRBJ1-1	TGTGCCAGCTCACCCGGGTCGAACACTGAAGCTTTCTTT	CASSPGSNTEAFF
-	-	TRBV7-2	TRBJ2-7	TGTGCCAGCCGGCCGGAGAACAAAAGGTACGAGCAGTACTTC	CASRPENKRYEQYF
-	-	TRBV11-2	TRBJ1-2	TGTGCCAGCAGCCCCATAAGACGACAGACTAACTATGGCTACACCTTC	CASSPIRRQTNYGYTF
-	-	TRBV9	TRBJ2-1	TGTGCCAGCAGCGCCGAACCGGACACTACCTACAATGAGCAGTTCTTC	CASSAEPDTTYNEQFF
-	-	TRBV7-9	TRBJ1-1	TGTGCCAGCAGCTTCAACCGGAGTTCCTCGTTT	CASSFNRSSSF
-	TRBD1	TRBV29-1	TRBJ1-2	TGCAGCGTTGAAGACCCGGACAGGGTCTATGGCTACACCTTC	CSVEDPDRVYGYTF
-	TRBD1	TRBV28	TRBJ1-5	TGTGCCAGCACTGCCGGGGACAGGCCTAACGGTCAGCCCCAGCATTTT	CASTAGDRPNGQPQHF
-	TRBD1	TRBV4-3	TRBJ1-1	TGCGCCAGCAGCCAAGTGGTACAGGGGATGAACACTGAAGCTTTCTTT	CASSQVVQGMNTEAFF
-	TRBD2	TRBV11-2	TRBJ2-1	TGTGCCAGCAGCTTAGGGGAGCAGCTAGCGGGACGCAATGAGCAGTTCTTC	CASSLGEQLAGRNEQFF